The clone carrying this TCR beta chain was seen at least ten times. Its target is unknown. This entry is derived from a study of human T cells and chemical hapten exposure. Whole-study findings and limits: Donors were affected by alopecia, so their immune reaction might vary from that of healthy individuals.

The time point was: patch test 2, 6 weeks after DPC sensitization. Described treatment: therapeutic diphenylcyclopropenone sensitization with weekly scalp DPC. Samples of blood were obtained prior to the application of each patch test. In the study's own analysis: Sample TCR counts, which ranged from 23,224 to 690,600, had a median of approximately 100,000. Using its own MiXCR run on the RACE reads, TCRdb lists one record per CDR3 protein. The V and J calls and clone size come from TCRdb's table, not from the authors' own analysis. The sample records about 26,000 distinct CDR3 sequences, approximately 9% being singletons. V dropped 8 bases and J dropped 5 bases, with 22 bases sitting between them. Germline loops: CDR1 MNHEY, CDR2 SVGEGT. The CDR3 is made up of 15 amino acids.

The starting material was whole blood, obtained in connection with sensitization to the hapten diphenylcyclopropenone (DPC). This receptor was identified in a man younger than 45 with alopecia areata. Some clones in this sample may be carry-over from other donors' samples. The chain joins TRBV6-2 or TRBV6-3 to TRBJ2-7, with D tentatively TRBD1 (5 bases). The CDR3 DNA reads TGTGCCAGCTCAGAAGGGGATGATGATTTCCACGAGCAGTACTTC. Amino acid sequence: CASSEGDDDFHEQYF.